The T cell receptor (beta chain) described here comes from a study of breast tumors, draining lymph nodes, adjacent tissues. Overall study findings and caveats: Most tumor T cells seemingly derive from lymph node, then expand in tumor. That most tumor T cells come from lymph nodes remained unproven. Tumor TCR diversity was below lymph nodes but above nontumor tissue. Compared with basal-like, luminal-like tumors shared significantly more repertoire with nontumor tissue.

Comments on this clonotype: No antigen is known for it.

Using its own MiXCR run on the multiplex PCR reads, TCRdb lists one record per CDR3 protein. Of more than 50,000 distinct CDR3 sequences in the sample, approximately 57% are singletons; the top ten hold roughly a fifth. Germline V gene sequence: CDR1 MNHEY, CDR2 SVGAGI. V shed 0 bases and J 2 bases; nucleotides not matched to a gene: 0. CDR3 length: 15 residues. Sequences were obtained from breast tumor tissue. The clonotype comes from a female donor with breast cancer. Some clones in this sample may be carry-over from other donors' samples. The gene calls are TRBV6-5 and TRBJ2-7; the match to TRBD1 covers 11 bases. The CDR3 sequence is CASSYSGQGAYEQYF. The CDR3, as DNA: TGTGCCAGCAGTTACTCGGGACAGGGGGCCTACGAGCAGTACTTC.